The next 19 T cell receptor beta chains were all read from a single sample in a study of blood T cells in healthy people across ages. It was with a sample-barcoded 5' primer and a J-beta primer mix that a second PCR of about 6 to 12 cycles was run. In TCRdb, the 5' RACE reads were re-called with MiXCR into one record per CDR3 protein. Of 600,000 to 850,000 distinct CDR3 sequences listed, 35% to 45% are singletons. Material for sequencing was blood. The receptors stem from a woman aged 55-75 years in good health.

V is TRBV12-3 or TRBV12-4 and J is TRBJ2-7, with 7 bases that match TRBD1. The DNA end is a closer match to TRBJ2-4, so the J assignment may be wrong. The CDR3 has 14 residues. This CDR3 is CASSVGDRVDIQYF. CDR3 bases: TGTGCCAGCAGTGTAGGAGACAGGGTGGACATTCAGTACTTC.

The chain has TRBV27 and TRBJ1-5; D call uncertain. Germline V gene data show CDR1 as MNHEY and CDR2 as SMNVEV (reference sequence). CDR3 length: 13 residues. V lost 0 bases and J lost 7, with 7 bases in between. The CDR3: CASSLSPGQPQHF. CDR3 nucleotides: TGTGCCAGCAGTTTATCTCCTGGGCAGCCCCAGCATTTT.

This clonotype was found a few times. The genes are TRBV6-2 or TRBV6-3 and TRBJ1-1; TRBD1 agrees at 7 bases. V lost 11 bases and J lost 0; bases outside the gene matches: 6. This CDR3 has 13 amino acids. Germline V CDR1 and CDR2: MNHEY, SVGEGT. The CDR3: CASRGQVNTEAFF. The CDR3 DNA reads as TGTGCCTCAAGGGGGCAGGTGAACACTGAAGCTTTCTTT.

The chain joins TRBV20-1 to TRBJ2-5; D is tentatively TRBD1 or TRBD2 (5 bases each). Germline CDR1 is DFQATT and CDR2 is SNEGSKA (reference sequence). The CDR3 length is 13 residues. Deletions cut 3 bases from V and 5 bases from J, with 13 bases between. The CDR3 nucleotides read TGCAGTGCTAGGCCGGGGCAACCTGAGACCCAGTACTTC. As protein: CSARPGQPETQYF.

This chain joins TRBV21-1 and TRBJ2-3; the DNA was not compared with TRBD1, the D call given in the table. TRBV21-1 is labeled a pseudogene. CDR3 length: 15 amino acids. The CDR3, as DNA: TGTGCCAGCAGCAAGAGACAGGGATTCACAGATACGCAGTATTTT. Translated, it gives CASSKRQGFTDTQYF.

A few counts support this clonotype. The chain joins TRBV2 to TRBJ2-7; 7 bases fit TRBD1. CDR3 length: 14 amino acids. The V gene's germline CDR1 is SNHLY and CDR2 FYNNEI. Unmatched junction bases numbered 8, after V lost 3 bases and J lost 6 bases. CDR3 sequence reads: CASSDSGTGVEQYF. The CDR3 bases are TGTGCCAGCAGTGACAGTGGCACAGGGGTCGAGCAGTACTTC.

This clonotype was seen only a few times. The rearrangement joins TRBV10-3 to TRBJ1-5, with D tentatively TRBD1 (6 bases). Germline CDR1 and CDR2: ENHRY and SYGVKD. The CDR3 contains 15 residues. V gave up 6 bases and J gave up 6 bases, with 18 bases separating them. The CDR3 spells CAISEAQGNAQPQHF. The DNA for the CDR3 is TGTGCCATCAGCGAGGCACAGGGCAACGCTCAGCCCCAGCATTTT.

This rearrangement joins TRBV9 to TRBJ1-2; D is perhaps TRBD1 (5 bases). The CDR3 runs to 15 residues. CDR1 is SGDLS, CDR2 YYNGEE, per germline. V was clipped by 3 bases and J by 5 bases, with 17 bases between them. CDR3 in DNA: TGTGCCAGCAGCGACCGGGACGGAACTGTTTATGGCTACACCTTC. This sequence encodes CASSDRDGTVYGYTF.

J is TRBJ1-4 and V is TRBV29-1, with D possibly matching TRBD1 (5 bases). The germline CDR1 and CDR2 sequences are SQVTM and ANQGSEA. Deletions cut 7 bases from V and 8 bases from J, with 20 bases between. The length of the CDR3 is 14 residues. CDR3 sequence reads: CSGGFGTKAEKLFF. The CDR3 nucleotides are TGCAGCGGAGGATTCGGGACGAAGGCCGAAAAACTGTTTTTT.

The chain joins TRBV28 to TRBJ2-7; TRBD1 matches 12 bases. The CDR3 sequence is 17 residues long. Germline CDR1 reads MDHEN; CDR2 reads SYDVKM. V lost 6 bases, J lost 0 bases, and 9 bases stayed unmatched. The CDR3 sequence is CASREWDRGPSSYEQYF. The CDR3 DNA reads as TGTGCCAGCAGAGAGTGGGACAGGGGGCCGAGCTCCTACGAGCAGTACTTC.

The V and J genes are TRBV3-1 and TRBJ1-2; tentatively, D is TRBD1 (5 bases). Germline V CDR1 and CDR2: LGHDT, YNNKEL (reference sequence). The ends were cut back, 1 base at V and 4 bases at J, with 13 bases in the middle. This CDR3 contains 15 residues. CDR3 amino acids: CASSQGGVVVYGYTF. The CDR3 region has the DNA TGTGCCAGCAGCCAAGGGGGGGTGGTAGTCTATGGCTACACCTTC.

This clonotype was observed a few times. The chain joins TRBV27 to TRBJ2-7; D gene unclear. Germline CDR1 is MNHEY and CDR2 is SMNVEV (reference sequence). The CDR3 contains 15 residues. V was clipped by 3 bases and J by 2 bases, with 14 bases between them. CDR3 sequence (DNA): TGTGCCAGCAGTTTCGGCGGACCCACTCCCTACGAGCAGTACTTC. It yields the protein CASSFGGPTPYEQYF.

This clonotype has only one observation. The chain couples TRBV29-1 to TRBJ2-1; 11 bases are shared with TRBD2. V was clipped by 4 bases and J by 2 bases; unmatched bases: 4. Germline V gene data show CDR1 as SQVTM and CDR2 as ANQGSEA. This CDR3 has 15 residues. The CDR3 loop reads CSVVKLAGAYNEQFF. The DNA for the CDR3 is TGCAGCGTTGTGAAACTAGCGGGAGCCTACAATGAGCAGTTCTTC.

Note on this clonotype: This may stem from a read error, because a much larger clone lies one nucleotide away. The DNA of the CDR3 is TGTGCCAGCAGTAAAAGACTAGCCTCCTACGAGCAGTACTTC. Translation gives CASSKRLASYEQYF. J is TRBJ2-7 and V is TRBV28; 7 bases are a match to TRBD2. The V and J ends lost 5 bases and 0 bases, in that order; junction bases with no gene match: 4. Germline loops: CDR1 MDHEN, CDR2 SYDVKM. The CDR3 length is 14 residues.

This clonotype was counted ten times or more. This chain joins TRBV29-1 and TRBJ2-3; 12 nucleotides match TRBD2. Looked up from germline, CDR1 is SQVTM and CDR2 is ANQGSEA. There are 16 residues in the CDR3. J gave up 2 bases and V 3 bases, and 6 bases lay outside the gene matches. For the CDR3, the DNA is TGCAGCGTTGATGGACTAGCGGGACGTATCACAGATACGCAGTATTTT. It yields the protein CSVDGLAGRITDTQYF.

This clonotype was found a few times. The chain has TRBV7-8 and TRBJ2-5, with D possibly TRBD1 on 6 matching bases. The J call could be wrong; TRBJ2-7 is a better fit for the DNA end. Germline V CDR1 and CDR2: SGHVS, FQNEAQ. The CDR3 is 14 residues long. The DNA of the CDR3 is TGTGCCAGCAGCTTGAACAGGGTGGAGTCCGAGCAGTACTTC. This translates into CASSLNRVESEQYF.

The J gene is TRBJ1-2, the V gene TRBV20-1, with D unclear. V lost 3 bases and J lost 10, with 15 bases in between. This CDR3 spans 12 amino acids. Germline lookup yields CDR1 DFQATT and CDR2 SNEGSKA (reference sequence). This CDR3 reads CSAREALGDYTF. In DNA form, the CDR3 reads TGCAGTGCTAGGGAGGCCCTAGGCGACTACACCTTC.

The rearrangement uses TRBV19 and TRBJ2-1; the D is unclear. The CDR3 sequence is 15 residues long. The ends were cut back, 6 bases at V and 3 bases at J, with 15 bases in the middle. Germline V lookup: CDR1 LNHDA, CDR2 SQIVND (reference sequence). The CDR3 here is CASSIQSDGYNEQFF. CDR3 DNA sequence: TGTGCCAGTAGCATCCAATCGGACGGCTACAATGAGCAGTTCTTC.

This clonotype was detected only a few times. The V gene is TRBV7-6, the J gene TRBJ1-2; D is perhaps TRBD1 (6 bases). Germline CDR1 reads SGHVS; CDR2 reads FNYEAQ. Trimming pared 5 bases from V and 4 bases from J, leaving 14 bases between. This CDR3 has 14 amino acids. The chain's CDR3 is CASSQGGPLYGYTF. The CDR3, as DNA: TGTGCCAGCAGCCAAGGGGGGCCTCTCTATGGCTACACCTTC.